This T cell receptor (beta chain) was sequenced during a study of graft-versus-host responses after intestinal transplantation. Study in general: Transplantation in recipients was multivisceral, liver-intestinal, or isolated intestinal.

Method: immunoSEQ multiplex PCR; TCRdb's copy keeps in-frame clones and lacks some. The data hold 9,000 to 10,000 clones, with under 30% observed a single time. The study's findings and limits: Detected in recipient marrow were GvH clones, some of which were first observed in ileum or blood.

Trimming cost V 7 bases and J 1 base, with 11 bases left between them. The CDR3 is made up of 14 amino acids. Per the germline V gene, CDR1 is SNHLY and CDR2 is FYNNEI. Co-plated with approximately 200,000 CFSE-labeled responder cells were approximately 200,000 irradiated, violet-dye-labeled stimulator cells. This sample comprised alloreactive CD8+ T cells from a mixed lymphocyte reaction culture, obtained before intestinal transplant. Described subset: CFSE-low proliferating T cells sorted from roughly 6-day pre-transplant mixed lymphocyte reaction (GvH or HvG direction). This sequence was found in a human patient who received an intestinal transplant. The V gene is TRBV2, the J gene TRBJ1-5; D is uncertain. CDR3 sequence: CASIGRESNQPQHF. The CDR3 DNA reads TGTGCCAGCATCGGAAGGGAGAGCAATCAGCCCCAGCATTTT. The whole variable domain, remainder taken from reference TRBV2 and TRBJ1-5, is EPEVTQTPSHQVTQMGQEVILRCVPISNHLYFYWYRQILGQKVEFLVSFYNNEISEKSEIFDDQFSVERPDGSNFTLKIRSTKLEDSAMYFCASIGRESNQPQHFGDGTRLSIL.